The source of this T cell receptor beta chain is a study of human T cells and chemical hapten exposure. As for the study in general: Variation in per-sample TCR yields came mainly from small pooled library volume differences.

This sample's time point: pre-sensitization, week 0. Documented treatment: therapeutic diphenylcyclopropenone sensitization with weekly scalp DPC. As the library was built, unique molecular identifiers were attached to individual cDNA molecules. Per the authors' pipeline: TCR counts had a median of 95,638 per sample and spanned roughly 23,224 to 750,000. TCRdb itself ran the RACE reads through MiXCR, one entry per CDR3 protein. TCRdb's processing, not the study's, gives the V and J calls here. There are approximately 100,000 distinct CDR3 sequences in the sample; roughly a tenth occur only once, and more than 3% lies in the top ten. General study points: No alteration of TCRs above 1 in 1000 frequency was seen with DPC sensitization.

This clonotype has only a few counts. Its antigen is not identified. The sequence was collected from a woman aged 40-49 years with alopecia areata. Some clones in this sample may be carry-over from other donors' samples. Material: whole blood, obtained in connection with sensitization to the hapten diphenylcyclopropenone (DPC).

The DNA of the CDR3 is TGTGCCAGCAGCTTGGAAAGGGTTAACTATGGCTACACCTTC. This encodes CASSLERVNYGYTF. The chain uses TRBV7-9 and TRBJ1-2; D is ambiguous. Between the trimmed V and J ends, which lost 3 bases and 1 base, there was a span of 9 bases. Germline loops: CDR1 SEHNR, CDR2 FQNEAQ (reference sequence). This CDR3 contains 14 residues.